These T cell receptor beta chains were read from a single sample in a study of type 1 regulatory T cells. Their antigen targets remain unknown. TCRdb re-analysed the reads in MiXCR, keeping a single row per CDR3 protein. The sample lists more than 50,000 distinct CDR3 sequences, approximately 60% occurring once. The sequencing input was cultured non-Tr1 T cells, either the whole culture or a sorted T cell fraction (not recorded which). The receptors derive from a human donor in good health. The CDR3 runs from the conserved cysteine through the conserved F or W. The D gene is left open where the match is weak. The listing skips clone size in some rows; elsewhere it reads once, few, many or a size class.

v_call	j_call	clone_size	d_call	cdr3_nt	cdr3_aa
TRBV20-1	TRBJ2-3	-	TRBD2	TGCAGTCCAGTAGGCCAGGGCGGGAGGTCCCCCACAGATACGCAGTATTTT	CSPVGQGGRSPTDTQYF
TRBV12-3/TRBV12-4	TRBJ1-2	-	-	TGTGCCAGCAGTAGGGCTAACTATGGCTACACCTTC	CASSRANYGYTF
TRBV3-1	TRBJ2-7	many	-	TGTGCCAGCAGCCAAGCCGGTGTTGGGGATACGGACTTC	CASSQAGVGDTDF
TRBV18	TRBJ2-3	-	TRBD2	TGTGCCAGCTCACCCCAGATTCTCAGACTAGCGACTAGCACAGATACGCAGTATTTT	CASSPQILRLATSTDTQYF
TRBV2	TRBJ2-5	few	TRBD1	TGTGCCAGCAGTGAAGACTACAGGGACAGGGTTTGGAAAGAGACCCAGTACTTC	CASSEDYRDRVWKETQYF
TRBV3-1	TRBJ1-1	-	-	TGTGCCAGCAGCCAATCGAGGAACACTGAAGCTTTCTTT	CASSQSRNTEAFF
TRBV12-3/TRBV12-4	TRBJ2-4	-	-	TGTGCCAGCAGTCCGCTAACAGGGTTAATAGCCAAAAACATTCAGTACTTC	CASSPLTGLIAKNIQYF
TRBV20-1	TRBJ2-3	-	TRBD1	TGCAGTGCTAGCGGGGGACAGGGGTTACTCCGCGGCACAGATACGCAGTATTTT	CSASGGQGLLRGTDTQYF
TRBV19	TRBJ2-1	-	-	TGTGCCAGTAGTATAGGCTCAGCGGGCGCCTACAATGAGCAGTTCTTC	CASSIGSAGAYNEQFF
TRBV5-1	TRBJ1-1	-	-	TGCGCCAGCAGCTTGGCAGGGCGTGGGACTGAAGCTTTCTTT	CASSLAGRGTEAFF
TRBV6-1	TRBJ1-1	once	-	TGTGCCAGCAGTGAATCGGCCAGAGGGGCTTTCTTT	CASSESARGAFF
TRBV15	TRBJ2-7	-	-	TGTGCCACCAGCAGAGATCTTGCGCGTGAGCAGTACTTC	CATSRDLAREQYF
TRBV20-1	TRBJ2-7	-	-	TGCAGTGCACGCTATGAAAGGGGCCTCTACGAGCAGTACTTC	CSARYERGLYEQYF
TRBV2	TRBJ1-5	-	-	TGTGCCAGCAGTGAAATACACCCTAACATTTCTCCCCAGCATTTT	CASSEIHPNISPQHF
TRBV15	TRBJ2-5	-	-	TGTGCCACCAGCAGAGATCCTCTCGGCGGGACCCAGACCCAGTACTTC	CATSRDPLGGTQTQYF
TRBV7-9	TRBJ2-3	-	-	TGTGCCAGCAGCTTCTTGGAATCCGGCACAGATACGCAGTATTTT	CASSFLESGTDTQYF
TRBV12-3/TRBV12-4	TRBJ2-1	-	TRBD2	TGTGCCAGCAGCGCTGGAGAGGCGAGCGGGAGGGATGAGCAGTTCTTC	CASSAGEASGRDEQFF
TRBV20-1	TRBJ1-2	few	-	TGCAGTGCTCGGGTGGGAGGGTATGGCTACACCTTC	CSARVGGYGYTF
TRBV18	TRBJ1-5	once	-	TGTGCCAGCTCACGAGGGAGTCCCAATCAGCCCCAGCATTTT	CASSRGSPNQPQHF
TRBV2	TRBJ2-3	-	TRBD2	TGTGCCAGCAGTGACGTGGTTGCGGGAGCGGACTATTTATATTTT	CASSDVVAGADYLYF
TRBV30	TRBJ2-1	-	-	TGTGCCTCCGGACAGTACGACAATGAGCAGTTCTTC	CASGQYDNEQFF
TRBV7-3	TRBJ2-3	few	-	TGTGCCAGCAGCTTAAGTCGCACAGATACGCAGTATTTT	CASSLSRTDTQYF
TRBV18	TRBJ1-1	-	-	TGTGCCAGCTCACCGTACAGGGTGGAGAACACTGAAGCTTTCTTT	CASSPYRVENTEAFF
TRBV24-1	TRBJ1-5	few	-	TGTGCCACCAGTGATTTTACGAGTAATCAGCCCCAGCATTTT	CATSDFTSNQPQHF
TRBV7-6	TRBJ1-1	-	-	TGTGCCAGCAGCTTACAGGGTCCCACTGAAGCTTTCTTT	CASSLQGPTEAFF
TRBV9	TRBJ1-2	-	-	TGTGCCAGCAGCGTAGCTCAGATTAACTATGGCTACACCTTC	CASSVAQINYGYTF
TRBV12-3/TRBV12-4	TRBJ2-3	-	TRBD2	TGTGCCAGCAGTCCACCGGGACTAGCGGTTAAGGATACGCAGTATTTT	CASSPPGLAVKDTQYF
TRBV20-1	TRBJ1-1	-	TRBD1	TGCAGTGTGGTAGCCCAGGGGGCAATAGGGATGGCTTTCTTT	CSVVAQGAIGMAFF
TRBV3-1	TRBJ1-6	-	-	TGTGCCAGCAACTTTCGGGATTCACCCCTCCACTTT	CASNFRDSPLHF
TRBV6-2/TRBV6-3	TRBJ2-5	-	-	TGTGCCAGCAGTGACAGCCCGGGGACCCAGTACTTC	CASSDSPGTQYF
TRBV4-3	TRBJ2-3	medium-sized	TRBD2	TGCGCCAGCAGCCAAGCTAGTAGGCTAGCGGGAGGAGGAGATACGCAGTATTTT	CASSQASRLAGGGDTQYF
TRBV7-2	TRBJ2-5	-	TRBD1	TGTGCCAGCAGCTTAACCGGGACAGGTGTGCAAGAGACCCAGTACTTC	CASSLTGTGVQETQYF
TRBV12-3/TRBV12-4	TRBJ2-1	-	TRBD2	TGTGCCAGCACTAGGAGCGGGAGTCATGAGCAGTTCTTC	CASTRSGSHEQFF
TRBV27	TRBJ1-5	few	-	TGTGCCAGCAGTTTATCGTCGCCAGTGGTGGGCAATCAGCCCCAGCATTTT	CASSLSSPVVGNQPQHF
TRBV18	TRBJ2-5	-	TRBD2	TGTGCCAGCTCACCCATGCGATCTAGCGGGGTGGAGACCCAGTACTTC	CASSPMRSSGVETQYF
TRBV19	TRBJ2-7	-	-	TGTGCCAGTAGGATGAACAAGGGCGGTGTCTCCCACGAGCAGTACTTC	CASRMNKGGVSHEQYF
TRBV12-3/TRBV12-4	TRBJ1-2	-	-	TGTGCCAGCAGGGGACCAGACTATGGCTACACCTTC	CASRGPDYGYTF
TRBV4-1	TRBJ2-7	-	TRBD2	TGCGCCAGCAGCCAAGCTGATACTAGCGGAACCTCCTACGAGCAGTACTTC	CASSQADTSGTSYEQYF
TRBV28	TRBJ2-7	few	-	TGTGCCAGCATGAAGGGACATACAATCTACGAGCAGTACTTC	CASMKGHTIYEQYF
TRBV18	TRBJ2-1	-	-	TGTGCCAGCTCCGGGGGCGGGATCGGCTCCTACAATGAGCAGTTCTTC	CASSGGGIGSYNEQFF
TRBV3-1	TRBJ2-7	-	TRBD1	TGTGCCAGCAGCCACCGGGACAGGGGAATTAGAGGCGAGCAGTACTTC	CASSHRDRGIRGEQYF
TRBV18	TRBJ1-1	-	-	TGTGCCAGCTCACCAGGGATAGAACTTGAAGCTTTCTTT	CASSPGIELEAFF
TRBV9	TRBJ1-3	-	-	TGTGCCAGCAGCGGACAGGATCGGAACACCATATATTTT	CASSGQDRNTIYF
TRBV2	TRBJ2-5	few	-	TGTGCCAGCGGGACGTACCAAGAGACCCAGTACTTC	CASGTYQETQYF
TRBV20-1	TRBJ2-3	few	-	TGCAGTGCTAGAGGGCCTAGCTCGACGGTAGATACGCAGTATTTT	CSARGPSSTVDTQYF
TRBV11-3	TRBJ2-1	-	TRBD1	TGTGCCAGCAGCTCCGGGACAGGGATCTCCCATGAGCAGTTCTTC	CASSSGTGISHEQFF
TRBV19	TRBJ2-1	-	-	TGTGCCAGTAGTATAGGGAGAATGAATGAGCAGTTCTTC	CASSIGRMNEQFF
TRBV10-3	TRBJ1-1	-	TRBD1	TGTGCCATCAGTCCTGGGACAGGGAACACTGAAGCTTTCTTT	CAISPGTGNTEAFF
TRBV6-1	TRBJ2-5	-	-	TGTGCCAGCAGTGAGGTTCCCCACGGGACCCAGTACTTC	CASSEVPHGTQYF
TRBV20-1	TRBJ2-5	few	TRBD2	TGCAGTGCTAGTAATCCGGGACTAGCCCAAGAGACCCAGTACTTC	CSASNPGLAQETQYF
TRBV29-1	TRBJ1-1	-	-	TGCAGCGTTGCGCGAGGGAACACTGAAGCTTTCTTT	CSVARGNTEAFF
TRBV25-1	TRBJ2-1	-	-	TGTGCCAGCAGTGCCGAGAAGGTATACAATGAGCAGTTCTTC	CASSAEKVYNEQFF
TRBV20-1	TRBJ2-7	-	-	TGCAGTGCTAACATCCCGGAGGCGGGGTCCGTCGAGCAGTACTTC	CSANIPEAGSVEQYF